Presented here are 32 T cell receptor beta chains from one specimen sequenced in a study of naive CD8 T cells in extremely preterm neonates (dated by TCRdb to 2015 to 2018). Libraries were prepared through the immunoSEQ multiplex PCR assay. Here the immuneACCESS table is served through TCRdb, limited to in-frame sequences with V and J called. Missing clones are a known gap in these copies; in checked studies unresolved V genes cover under half, and the rest lacks a known reason. The sample contains about 7,300 clones, approximately 90% of them found a single time. Roughly 0.5% of the sample comes from the top ten. Term cord blood came from a handful of elective full-term cesarean deliveries at roughly 36-41 weeks of gestation, without labor or rupture of membranes. The sequenced material came from naive CD8+ T cells from cord blood. These receptors all come from a newborn in good health.

J is TRBJ2-5 and V is TRBV25-1; D remains ambiguous. The CDR3 covers 14 residues. V dropped 7 bases and J dropped 2 bases, with 14 bases sitting between them. Germline values: CDR1 MGHDK, CDR2 SYGVNS. The CDR3 bases are TGTGCCAGCACCCCGAGCACTTTTCAAGAGACCCAGTACTTC. This encodes CASTPSTFQETQYF.

This clone has only one observation. The chain employs TRBV5-1 and TRBJ1-1; unclear D gene. Germline CDR1 SGHRS, CDR2 YFSETQ. Trimming pared 4 bases from V and 7 bases from J, leaving 14 bases between. The CDR3 consists of 13 residues. CDR3 region: CASSAKEGYEAFF. The CDR3, as DNA: TGCGCCAGCAGCGCAAAGGAGGGTTATGAAGCTTTCTTT.

This rearrangement joins TRBV19 to TRBJ2-7, with 9 bases fitting TRBD2. CDR3 size: 16 residues. Germline V lookup: CDR1 LNHDA, CDR2 SQIVND (reference sequence). After removal of 3 bases from V and 0 bases from J, the junction contained 6 bases not matched to a gene. CDR3 loop: CASSIPSSGSSYEQYF. The CDR3 DNA sequence: TGTGCCAGTAGTATCCCAAGTAGCGGGAGCTCCTACGAGCAGTACTTC.

The genes are TRBV7-9 and TRBJ2-1, with 10 bases matching TRBD2. J gave up 4 bases and V 7 bases, and 7 bases lay outside the gene matches. This CDR3 comprises 15 residues. Germline lookup yields CDR1 SEHNR and CDR2 FQNEAQ (reference sequence). The CDR3 here is CASIPGTSEYNEQFF. The CDR3 nucleotides are TGTGCCAGCATCCCCGGGACTAGCGAGTACAATGAGCAGTTCTTC.

This chain uses TRBV6-6 with TRBJ2-1; the match to TRBD2 covers 11 bases. The CDR3 runs 15 residues. The ends lost 2 bases at V and 5 bases at J; junction bases unmatched: 2. Looked up from germline, CDR1 is MNHNY and CDR2 is SVGAGI (reference sequence). The DNA for the CDR3 is TGTGCCAGCAGTTACGTAGCGGGGGGGCACAATGAGCAGTTCTTC. Its translation is CASSYVAGGHNEQFF.

This CDR3 is CASPRTGAPAGGYTF. Written as DNA, the CDR3 is TGCGCCAGCCCCAGGACAGGGGCACCAGCGGGAGGCTACACCTTC. The chain joins TRBV10-2 to TRBJ1-2; 9 bases are a match to TRBD1. CDR1 and CDR2 from the germline V gene are WSHSY and SAAADI. The CDR3 is made up of 15 amino acids. The V segment lost 8 bases and the J segment 8 bases; nucleotides outside the gene matches: 15.

The chain uses TRBV10-3 and TRBJ2-5, with 7 bases identical to TRBD1. Germline values: CDR1 ENHRY, CDR2 SYGVKD. The CDR3 is made up of 16 amino acids. J lost 0 bases, V lost 6 bases, and 10 bases had no gene match. The CDR3 bases are TGTGCCATCAGCCAGGACAGGATGGGGTACCAAGAGACCCAGTACTTC. This codes for CAISQDRMGYQETQYF.

The J gene is TRBJ2-3, the V gene TRBV5-6; 10 bases agree with TRBD2. J lost 3 bases, V lost 0 bases, and 4 bases had no gene match. Looked up from germline, CDR1 is SGHDT and CDR2 is YYEEEE. The CDR3 contains 16 residues. CDR3 DNA: TGTGCCAGCAGCTTGGGACATAGCGGGGGGACAGATACGCAGTATTTT. This encodes CASSLGHSGGTDTQYF. Filled out from reference TRBV5-6 and TRBJ2-3, the complete variable domain reads DAGVTQSPTHLIKTRGQQVTLRCSPKSGHDTVSWYQQALGQGPQFIFQYYEEEERQRGNFPDRFSGHQFPNYSSELNVNALLLGDSALYLCASSLGHSGGTDTQYFGPGTRLTVL.

The chain employs TRBV19 and TRBJ2-5; 8 bases match TRBD2. In germline, CDR1 is LNHDA, CDR2 SQIVND (reference sequence). The CDR3 is made up of 15 amino acids. V was clipped by 4 bases and J by 2 bases; unmatched bases: 6. The CDR3 loop reads CASSTGTRGQETQYF. For the CDR3, the DNA is TGTGCCAGTAGTACCGGGACTAGGGGACAAGAGACCCAGTACTTC.

The genes are TRBV9 and TRBJ2-5; TRBD2 aligns across 12 bases. CDR1 and CDR2 from the germline V gene are SGDLS and YYNGEE. V gave up 0 bases and J gave up 3 bases; unmatched junction bases: 3. The CDR3 runs to 16 residues. CDR3 nucleotides: TGTGCCAGCAGCGTAGGGCGACTAGCGGGAGAAGAGACCCAGTACTTC. Its protein product is CASSVGRLAGEETQYF.

V is TRBV11-2 and J is TRBJ1-1; D is possibly TRBD1 (6 bases). The V gene's germline CDR1 is SGHAT and CDR2 FQNNGV. This CDR3 comprises 15 residues. The V end lost 5 bases, the J end lost 0 bases, and 13 bases lay between the germline ends. The CDR3 reads CASSQQGVMNTEAFF. DNA for the CDR3: TGTGCCAGCAGCCAACAGGGAGTGATGAACACTGAAGCTTTCTTT. Together with reference TRBV11-2 and TRBJ1-1, the CDR3 gives the full variable domain: EAGVAQSPRYKIIEKRQSVAFWCNPISGHATLYWYQQILGQGPKLLIQFQNNGVVDDSQLPKDRFSAERLKGVDSTLKIQPAKLEDSAVYLCASSQQGVMNTEAFFGQGTRLTVV.

CDR3 amino acids: CASSAGDSWTSGSYNEQFF. The CDR3 DNA reads TGTGCCAGCAGCGCCGGGGACAGTTGGACTAGCGGGAGTTACAATGAGCAGTTCTTC. The V call is TRBV9, the J call TRBJ2-1; 13 bases match TRBD2. Losses at the gene ends were 3 bases for V and 4 bases for J; bases not matched to a gene: 13. The CDR3 sequence is 19 residues long. Germline V CDR1 and CDR2: SGDLS, YYNGEE.

This clone was seen only once. The chain carries TRBV30 and TRBJ1-1, with D maybe TRBD1 (5 bases). Germline V CDR1 and CDR2: GTSNPN, SVGIG (reference sequence). Trimming cost V 2 bases and J 2 bases, with 6 bases left between them. CDR3 size: 12 residues. CDR3 protein: CAWSQGNTEAFF. The CDR3 coding sequence is TGTGCCTGGAGTCAGGGAAACACTGAAGCTTTCTTT.

The rearrangement links TRBV10-1 to TRBJ1-1; 7 bases agree with TRBD1. The ends lost 7 bases at V and 4 bases at J; junction bases unmatched: 0. CDR3 length: 11 residues. Germline V CDR1 and CDR2: WNHNN, SYGVQD (reference sequence). The CDR3 is CASTGGTEAFF. The CDR3 DNA sequence: TGCGCCAGCACAGGGGGCACTGAAGCTTTCTTT.

CDR3 in amino acids: CASSLGHQANYGYTF. The CDR3 DNA reads TGTGCCAGCAGCTTGGGACACCAAGCTAACTATGGCTACACCTTC. This sequence joins TRBV5-6 and TRBJ1-2; D not resolved. The CDR3 is 15 amino acids. Germline CDR1 SGHDT, CDR2 YYEEEE. Trimming took off 0 bases at V and 0 bases at J, with 9 bases between the two ends.

V gene TRBV5-1 combines with J gene TRBJ2-1; 7 bases map to TRBD1. This CDR3 has 13 residues. Losses at the gene ends were 3 bases for V and 5 bases for J; bases not matched to a gene: 2. Germline CDR1 reads SGHRS; CDR2 reads YFSETQ. CDR3 sequence: CASSSTGNNEQFF. The CDR3 DNA reads as TGCGCCAGCAGCTCGACAGGGAACAATGAGCAGTTCTTC.

This chain links TRBV9 with TRBJ1-2; tentatively, D is TRBD1 (5 bases). CDR1 is SGDLS and CDR2 is YYNGEE in the germline V gene. This CDR3 is 12 amino acids long. Deletions cut 0 bases from V and 8 bases from J, with 8 bases between. DNA for the CDR3: TGTGCCAGCAGCGTAGTCAGGGAAGGCTACACCTTC. The encoded protein is CASSVVREGYTF.

This chain joins TRBV27 and TRBJ2-7, with 9 positions matching TRBD1. The germline gives CDR1 MNHEY, CDR2 SMNVEV (reference sequence). There are 13 residues in the CDR3. Trimming cost V 6 bases and J 3 bases; bases outside gene matches: 3. This CDR3 is CASRRQGVYEQYF. DNA of the CDR3: TGTGCCAGCAGGAGACAGGGGGTCTACGAGCAGTACTTC.

The chain has TRBV23-1 and TRBJ1-1; 9 bases align to TRBD1. TRBV23-1 counts as an open reading frame of uncertain function. The CDR3 sequence is 15 residues long. The V gene end was trimmed by 6 bases and the J gene end by 5 bases; junction bases not matched to a gene: 10. The CDR3, as DNA: TGCGCCAGCAGGTTGGACAGGGGTCAAGAAACTGAAGCTTTCTTT. It yields the protein CASRLDRGQETEAFF.

J is TRBJ2-7 and V is TRBV27, with 11 bases identical to TRBD2. V was clipped by 5 bases and J by 4 bases; unmatched bases: 7. Germline CDR1 is MNHEY and CDR2 is SMNVEV (reference sequence). The CDR3 runs to 15 residues. Written as DNA, the CDR3 is TGTGCCAGCAGTCTAATAGCGGGAGGGGTTTACGAGCAGTACTTC. It specifies CASSLIAGGVYEQYF.

A single count supports this clone. The J gene is TRBJ1-2, the V gene TRBV5-1; D call uncertain. The germline V and J ends were trimmed by 2 bases and 0 bases, with 5 bases remaining between them. The CDR3 is 13 residues long. Per the germline V gene, CDR1 is SGHRS and CDR2 is YFSETQ. The CDR3 is CASSLAANYGYTF. The CDR3 coding sequence is TGCGCCAGCAGCTTAGCGGCTAACTATGGCTACACCTTC.

The chain has TRBV6-1 and TRBJ1-5; D is perhaps TRBD1 (6 bases). The germline gives CDR1 MNHNS, CDR2 SASEGT. Trimming stripped 0 bases from V and 3 bases from J, with 9 bases between. This CDR3 region has 15 residues. The CDR3 region has the DNA TGTGCCAGCAGTGAAGCGGACAGTTTCAATCAGCCCCAGCATTTT. Protein: CASSEADSFNQPQHF.

This clone was seen only a few times. This chain connects TRBV7-2 to TRBJ2-1; TRBD2 agrees at 9 bases. With V trimmed by 2 bases and J by 5 bases, 7 bases remained unmatched. The length of the CDR3 is 16 residues. The germline CDR1 and CDR2 sequences are SGHTA and FQGNSA. The CDR3 sequence is CASSLRPTSGNNEQFF. The CDR3 nucleotides are TGTGCCAGCAGCTTAAGACCGACTAGCGGAAACAATGAGCAGTTCTTC. Together with reference TRBV7-2 and TRBJ2-1, the CDR3 gives the full variable domain: GAGVSQSPSNKVTEKGKDVELRCDPISGHTALYWYRQSLGQGLEFLIYFQGNSAPDKSGLPSDRFSAERTGGSVSTLTIQRTQQEDSAVYLCASSLRPTSGNNEQFFGPGTRLTVL.

J is TRBJ2-5 and V is TRBV5-1, with 11 bases fitting TRBD2. The junction had 8 bases not matched to a gene; V was cut back by 5 bases and J by 5 bases. CDR1 is SGHRS, CDR2 YFSETQ, per germline. This CDR3 is built from 15 residues. The CDR3 sequence is CASRFLAGGRETQYF. The CDR3 coding sequence is TGCGCCAGCAGGTTCCTAGCGGGAGGCCGGGAGACCCAGTACTTC.

V gene TRBV7-9 combines with J gene TRBJ2-7, with 11 nucleotides matching TRBD2. The germline CDR1 and CDR2 sequences are SEHNR and FQNEAQ (reference sequence). Trimming removed 5 bases from V and 4 bases from J; junction bases left unmatched: 4. This CDR3 region has 14 residues. The CDR3 DNA follows: TGTGCCAGCAGCGTTAGCGGGAGGGCATACGAGCAGTACTTC. Protein sequence: CASSVSGRAYEQYF. Filled out from reference TRBV7-9 and TRBJ2-7, the complete variable domain reads DTGVSQNPRHKITKRGQNVTFRCDPISEHNRLYWYRQTLGQGPEFLTYFQNEAQLEKSRLLSDRFSAERPKGSFSTLEIQRTEQGDSAMYLCASSVSGRAYEQYFGPGTRLTVT.

V gene TRBV4-1 combines with J gene TRBJ2-5; D unclear. The CDR3 contains 13 residues. V lost 0 bases to trimming and J lost 11 bases, with 13 bases between them. Germline lookup yields CDR1 MGHRA and CDR2 YSYEKL. The DNA of the CDR3 is TGCGCCAGCAGCCAAGATCGTGGCATCGGGCAGTACTTC. Translating it yields CASSQDRGIGQYF.

This sequence joins TRBV9 and TRBJ1-3; TRBD1 matches at 9 bases. The CDR3 is 16 residues long. Trimming took 4 bases from V and 2 from J; bases not matched to a gene: 7. Germline V gene sequence: CDR1 SGDLS, CDR2 YYNGEE. CDR3 nucleotides: TGTGCCAGCAGCAGACCCAGGGACAGGGCTGGAAACACCATATATTTT. Translation: CASSRPRDRAGNTIYF. The full variable domain, rest sourced from reference TRBV9 and TRBJ1-3, is DSGVTQTPKHLITATGQRVTLRCSPRSGDLSVYWYQQSLDQGLQFLIQYYNGEERAKGNILERFSAQQFPDLHSELNLSSLELGDSALYFCASSRPRDRAGNTIYFGEGSWLTVV.

This chain connects TRBV9 to TRBJ2-7, with TRBD2 matching 10 bases. The germline V gene encodes CDR1 SGDLS and CDR2 YYNGEE. This CDR3 contains 16 residues. V was clipped by 5 bases and J by 2 bases; unmatched bases: 10. CDR3 in amino acids: CASSSEGLAAPYEQYF. In DNA form, the CDR3 reads TGTGCCAGCAGTTCGGAAGGACTAGCGGCCCCCTACGAGCAGTACTTC.

This sequence joins TRBV6-6 and TRBJ1-5, with D maybe TRBD1 (5 bases). The CDR3 is 15 amino acids. The germline V gene encodes CDR1 MNHNY and CDR2 SVGAGI (reference sequence). Trimming took off 6 bases at V and 4 bases at J, with 16 bases between the two ends. CDR3 DNA sequence: TGTGCCAGCAGCCCTACAGCCGGGGGGAATCAGCCCCAGCATTTT. Protein sequence: CASSPTAGGNQPQHF.

The chain has TRBV19 and TRBJ2-1; 10 bases line up with TRBD2. Germline-derived CDR1 and CDR2 are LNHDA and SQIVND (reference sequence). The CDR3 is 17 residues long. J gave up 7 bases and V 1 base, and 10 bases lay outside the gene matches. The CDR3 sequence is CASSIGGEREGGNEQFF. The CDR3 DNA is TGTGCCAGTAGTATAGGGGGAGAGCGGGAGGGGGGGAATGAGCAGTTCTTC.

The chain has TRBV30 and TRBJ1-5; weak D call: TRBD1 (5 bases). The length of the CDR3 is 13 residues. Germline CDR1 GTSNPN, CDR2 SVGIG (reference sequence). The V end was cut by 4 bases, the J end by 4 bases, with 11 bases between. The DNA for the CDR3 is TGTGCCTGGACCACAGACAGAAATCAGCCCCAGCATTTT. Translation: CAWTTDRNQPQHF.

The chain combines TRBV29-1 with TRBJ1-1; D gene unclear. Trimming pared 7 bases from V and 6 bases from J, leaving 12 bases between. CDR1 is SQVTM and CDR2 is ANQGSEA in the germline V gene. This CDR3 has 11 residues. CDR3 protein: CSGYSRSEAFF. The DNA for the CDR3 is TGCAGCGGGTATTCCAGGTCTGAAGCTTTCTTT.